This entry is about one TCR beta chain. Its antigen is currently unknown. The data derive from a study of breast tumors, draining lymph nodes, adjacent tissues. Germline values: CDR1 ENHRY, CDR2 SYGVKD. CDR3 length: 14 amino acids. J lost 7 bases, V lost 2 bases, and 5 bases had no gene match. TCRdb used MiXCR to reprocess the multiplex PCR reads, holding one entry per CDR3 protein. Of tens of thousands of distinct CDR3 sequences in the sample, about 63% were seen once. General observations from the study: The data were judged consistent with most tumor T cells coming from lymph node and expanding in tumor.

The specimen was breast tumor tissue. This sequence joins TRBV10-3 and TRBJ1-2; 9 nucleotides align to TRBD1. The source is a female donor with breast cancer. Some clones in this sample may be carry-over from other donors' samples. The DNA of the CDR3 is TGTGCCATCAGTGAGGGGACAGGGATTTTTGGCTACACCTTC. As protein: CAISEGTGIFGYTF.